This T cell receptor beta chain appears in the sequencing data of a study of blood T cells in healthy people across ages. Comments on this clonotype: Its antigen is unidentified. A junction boundary mismatches the germline segment, possibly from a read error.

This CDR3 has 17 amino acids. Germline assignment: CDR1 MGHRA and CDR2 YSYEKL. The second PCR ran about 6 to 12 cycles with a sample-barcoded 5' primer and J-beta primers. From the 5' RACE reads, TCRdb called clonotypes with MiXCR, one entry per CDR3 protein. The table lists about 1,600,000 distinct CDR3 sequences, around two fifths of them singletons. General study points: Long-lived and aged donors differed, with more naive CD4+ cells and higher diversity in the long-lived. Those diversity estimates obtained from one million T cells were thought to be underestimates. Diversity of TCR beta correlated strongly with naive T cell percentage.

The receptor comes from a woman aged 18-29 years in good health. V and J are TRBV4-1 and TRBJ2-1; 7 nucleotides agree with TRBD2. Sequenced sample: blood. CDR3 sequence reads: CASGQGVAGVPYNEQFF. Here the CDR3 DNA reads TGCGCCAGCGGCCAAGGTGTCGCGGGAGTTCCTTACAATGAGCAGTTCTTC.